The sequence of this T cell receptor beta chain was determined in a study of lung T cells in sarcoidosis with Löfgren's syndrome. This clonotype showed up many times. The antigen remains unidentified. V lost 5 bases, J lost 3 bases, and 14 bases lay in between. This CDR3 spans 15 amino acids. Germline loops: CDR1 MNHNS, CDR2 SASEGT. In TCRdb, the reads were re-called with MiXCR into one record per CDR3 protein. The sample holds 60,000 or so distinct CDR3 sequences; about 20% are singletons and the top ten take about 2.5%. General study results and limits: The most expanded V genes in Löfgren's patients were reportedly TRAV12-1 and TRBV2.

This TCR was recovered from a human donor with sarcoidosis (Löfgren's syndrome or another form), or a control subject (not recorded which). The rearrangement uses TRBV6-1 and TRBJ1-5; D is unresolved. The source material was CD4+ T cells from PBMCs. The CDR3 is CASSSGDKLNQPQHF. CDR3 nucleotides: TGTGCCAGCAGTTCCGGTGACAAACTCAATCAGCCCCAGCATTTT.